This T cell receptor (beta chain) is from a study of T cell responses to AZD1222 COVID-19 vaccine. The CDR3 spans 15 residues. The germline CDR1 and CDR2 sequences are LGHDT and YNNKEL (reference sequence). V lost 3 bases, J lost 2 bases, and 6 bases stayed unmatched. Study findings and constraints: Regions left unmutated in variants are reportedly the target of nearly half of spike-specific TCRs. The study identified only a handful of AZD1222 recipients as seropositive at baseline. Mostly white British, mostly female donors; authors suggested clonal diversity may be underestimated.

This clone was observed a few times. Antigen specificity is unknown. Measured with immunoSEQ multiplex PCR; TCRdb has only the in-frame clones, and not every one. The sample yields approximately 150,000 clones, more than 85% seen once. The sequence derives from an adult who had recovered from COVID-19. The chain employs TRBV3-1 (or the pseudogene TRBV3-2) and TRBJ2-7; 8 bases map to TRBD1. The sequences come from peripheral blood, collected after recovery from COVID-19. The DNA for the CDR3 is TGTGCCAGCAGCCATGGGGCAGGGGGCACCTACGAGCAGTACTTC. Translating it yields CASSHGAGGTYEQYF.